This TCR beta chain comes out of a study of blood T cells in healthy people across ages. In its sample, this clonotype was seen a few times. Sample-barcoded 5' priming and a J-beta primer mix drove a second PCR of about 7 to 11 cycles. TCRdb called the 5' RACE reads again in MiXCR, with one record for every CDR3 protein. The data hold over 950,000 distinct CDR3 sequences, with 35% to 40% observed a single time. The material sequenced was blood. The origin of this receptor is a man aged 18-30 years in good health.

DNA for the CDR3: TGTGCCAGCAGCGTAGACCCTCCGGCCGCTGAAGCTTTCTTT. As protein: CASSVDPPAAEAFF. The rearrangement uses TRBV9 and TRBJ1-1; D unresolved. Trimming stripped 0 bases from V and 6 bases from J, with 12 bases between. This CDR3 is built from 14 residues. Germline values: CDR1 SGDLS, CDR2 YYNGEE. The whole variable domain, filled in from reference TRBV9 and TRBJ1-1, reads DSGVTQTPKHLITATGQRVTLRCSPRSGDLSVYWYQQSLDQGLQFLIQYYNGEERAKGNILERFSAQQFPDLHSELNLSSLELGDSALYFCASSVDPPAAEAFFGQGTRLTVV.